Sequencing of this T cell receptor beta chain was carried out in a study of beta chain features in type 1 diabetes. Study results and limitations: Whether HLA type affects TCRB rearrangement stayed undetermined in the present work.

The sample holds a few counts of this clone. Its antigen remains unknown. Expressed TCRB transcripts were sequenced because the isolated RNA had all been reverse transcribed beforehand. Clones were read by immunoSEQ multiplex PCR, and TCRdb kept only the in-frame ones, dropping some. The sample includes 150,000 or so clones, about a tenth of them seen just once. The germline CDR1 and CDR2 sequences are SGDLS and YYNGEE. The ends were cut back, 3 bases at V and 5 bases at J, with 14 bases in the middle. The CDR3 has 14 amino acids. Sequenced: central memory CD4+ T cells from blood. The J gene is TRBJ1-2, the V gene TRBV9; tentative D call: TRBD1 (6 bases). The TCR originated in a man in his late teens or twenties in good health. The CDR3 DNA is TGTGCCAGCAGCGACCACAGGGCTACATATGGCTACACCTTC. It specifies CASSDHRATYGYTF. The full variable domain, in which reference TRBV9 and TRBJ1-2 provide the parts outside the CDR3, is DSGVTQTPKHLITATGQRVTLRCSPRSGDLSVYWYQQSLDQGLQFLIQYYNGEERAKGNILERFSAQQFPDLHSELNLSSLELGDSALYFCASSDHRATYGYTFGSGTRLTVV.